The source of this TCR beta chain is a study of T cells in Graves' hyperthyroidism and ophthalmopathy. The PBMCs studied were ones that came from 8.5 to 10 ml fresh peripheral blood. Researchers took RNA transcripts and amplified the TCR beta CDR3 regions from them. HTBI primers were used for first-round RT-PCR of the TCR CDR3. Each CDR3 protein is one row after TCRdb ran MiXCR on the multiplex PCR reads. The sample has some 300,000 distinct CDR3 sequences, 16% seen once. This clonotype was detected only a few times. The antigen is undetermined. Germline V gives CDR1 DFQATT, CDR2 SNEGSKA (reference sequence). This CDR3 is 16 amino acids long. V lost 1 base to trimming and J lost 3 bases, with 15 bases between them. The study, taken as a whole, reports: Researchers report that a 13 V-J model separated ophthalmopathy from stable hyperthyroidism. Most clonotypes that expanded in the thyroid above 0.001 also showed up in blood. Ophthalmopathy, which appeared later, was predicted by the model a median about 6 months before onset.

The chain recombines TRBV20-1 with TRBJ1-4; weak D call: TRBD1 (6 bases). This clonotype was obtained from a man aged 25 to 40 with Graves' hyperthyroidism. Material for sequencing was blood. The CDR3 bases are TGCAGTGCTAGAGTCAGGGGAACGGGAGCTAATGAAAAACTGTTTTTT. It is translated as CSARVRGTGANEKLFF.